What follows describes a single T cell receptor (beta chain). Its antigen is currently unknown. Regarding treatment: some 20 received Ad26.COV2.S at low or high dose, single or two shots; about 5 received placebo; per-sample allocation not given. Material that was analyzed had been drawn on day 63 after the first vaccine or placebo injection. The data stem from a study of Ad26.COV2.S vaccination and SARS-CoV-2 variants. Regarding the study as a whole: A substantial breadth of spike-specific CD8+ and CD4+ T cell responses after vaccination has been reported.

The CDR3 totals 16 residues. Trimming took 4 bases from V and 1 from J, leaving 15 bases between them. CDR1 and CDR2 (germline): SGHTA, FQGNSA. The method was immunoSEQ multiplex PCR; TCRdb's version includes in-frame clones alone and lacks a portion of them. The sample has about 480,000 clones; 87% are singletons. The sequencing used peripheral blood, collected in a trial of Ad26.COV2.S vaccine versus placebo. J is TRBJ2-3 and V is TRBV7-2; the D gene is possibly TRBD2 (7 bases). The TCR comes from a person aged 18-60 years who received the Ad26.COV2.S COVID-19 vaccine or a placebo. The DNA of the CDR3 is TGTGCCAGCAGCTGGGGGGGGACACCACGCACAGATACGCAGTATTTT. Protein sequence: CASSWGGTPRTDTQYF.